The following is a T cell receptor (beta chain) sequence with its context. This sample was taken from a study of T cells after somatic rescue of genetic block. TCRdb keeps only in-frame clones here, not all; method: immunoSEQ multiplex PCR. Of 14,000 to 15,000 clones in the sample, approximately 75% were seen once. Looked up from germline, CDR1 is SGDLS and CDR2 is YYNGEE. This CDR3 is built from 15 residues. The V gene lost 3 bases and the J gene lost 1 base, with 11 bases spanning the gap. The rearrangement uses TRBV9 and TRBJ2-4; D perhaps matches TRBD2 (5 bases). This TCR derives from a man between 18 and 35 years old. Sequenced sample: peripheral blood mononuclear cells (PBMCs). In nucleotides, the CDR3 is TGTGCCAGCAGCGCCGGAGGAAGGGCCAAAAACATTCAGTACTTC. This codes for CASSAGGRAKNIQYF. Based on the CDR3 plus reference TRBV9 and TRBJ2-4, the full variable domain is DSGVTQTPKHLITATGQRVTLRCSPRSGDLSVYWYQQSLDQGLQFLIQYYNGEERAKGNILERFSAQQFPDLHSELNLSSLELGDSALYFCASSAGGRAKNIQYFGAGTRLSVL.